This TCR beta chain was sequenced in a study of blood T cell repertoires in COVID-19. About the study: Donors in the United States, Italy and Spain gave samples during acute or convalescent COVID-19. PBMCs, B-cell-depleted T cells, or T cells provided the cDNA or gDNA that made up the material.

In the authors' workflow: By means of reference gene primer amplification, nucleated cell counts were estimated. Method: immunoSEQ multiplex PCR; TCRdb's copy keeps in-frame clones and lacks some. For V, J and clone size, that table is used; D and trimming come from the DNA. The sample yields 80,000 to 100,000 clones, about 78% seen once. The CDR3 is 15 residues long. The ends lost 4 bases at V and 7 bases at J; junction bases unmatched: 11. CDR1 and CDR2 from the germline V gene are LGHDT and YNNKEL (reference sequence). The sequence was obtained from a man aged 50 to 60 who had recovered from COVID-19. The sequenced material came from peripheral blood. The chain links TRBV3-1 (or the pseudogene TRBV3-2) to TRBJ1-2, with 8 bases aligning to TRBD1. The DNA for the CDR3 is TGTGCCAGCAGCCTTCGCGGACAGGGCGGGGCTGGCTACACCTTC. This translates into CASSLRGQGGAGYTF.